This is a list of T cell receptor beta chains from one sample in a study of blood T cell repertoires in COVID-19. Some clones are missing from TCRdb's copy, which holds only in-frame ones; the method was immunoSEQ multiplex PCR. The top ten hold about 1.8% of the sample, which has 350,000 to 400,000 clones, just under 90% seen once. Specimen: PBMCs or T cells enriched from blood (not recorded which). These receptors all come from a woman in her twenties or thirties who had recovered from COVID-19. Both conserved end residues are part of each CDR3. The D gene is left open where the match is weak. Clone size appears in some rows only: once, few, many, or a class for an expanded clone.

D	V	size	J	CDR3	DNA
-	TRBV19	-	TRBJ2-1	CASSPPPYNEQFF	TGTGCCAGTAGCCCCCCTCCCTACAATGAGCAGTTCTTC
-	TRBV27	once	TRBJ2-1	CASSHRSSYNEQFF	TGTGCCAGCAGCCATCGGAGCTCCTACAATGAGCAGTTCTTC
TRBD1	TRBV28	-	TRBJ2-7	CASSFDGTGGYEQYF	TGTGCCAGCAGTTTCGACGGGACAGGGGGCTACGAGCAGTACTTC
TRBD2	TRBV7-9	-	TRBJ2-5	CASSLSGMQETQYF	TGTGCCAGCAGCTTAAGCGGGATGCAAGAGACCCAGTACTTC
-	TRBV7-9	-	TRBJ1-6	CASTPGLETQGNSPLHF	TGTGCCAGCACCCCGGGCTTGGAAACACAGGGCAATTCACCCCTCCACTTT
TRBD2	TRBV28	-	TRBJ2-7	CASRKAGRSYEQYF	TGTGCCAGCAGGAAAGCGGGACGTTCCTACGAGCAGTACTTC
-	TRBV6-5	-	TRBJ1-3	CATGQSRSGNTIYF	TGTGCCACAGGACAGTCGAGATCTGGAAACACCATATATTTT
TRBD2	TRBV5-1	-	TRBJ2-7	CASSPQGTSVYEQYF	TGCGCCAGCAGCCCGCAAGGGACTAGCGTTTACGAGCAGTACTTC
-	TRBV7-2	-	TRBJ2-6	CASARGGSGANVLTF	TGTGCCAGCGCCAGGGGCGGCTCTGGGGCCAACGTCCTGACTTTC
TRBD1	TRBV19	-	TRBJ1-2	CASSFGQGGLYGYTF	TGTGCCAGTAGTTTTGGACAGGGCGGTTTGTATGGCTACACCTTC
-	TRBV6-2/TRBV6-3	-	TRBJ2-5	CASSPVRGGTFETQYF	TGTGCCAGCAGCCCCGTGAGGGGGGGGACATTCGAGACCCAGTACTTC
TRBD2	TRBV19	once	TRBJ2-5	CASSRSGGQETQYF	TGTGCCAGTAGTCGTTCGGGGGGGCAAGAGACCCAGTACTTC
TRBD2	TRBV11-3	-	TRBJ2-3	CASSQREPGTDTQYF	TGTGCCAGCAGCCAGCGGGAGCCTGGCACAGATACGCAGTATTTT
-	TRBV9	few	TRBJ2-1	CASSPHLDNEQFF	TGTGCCAGCAGCCCGCACTTGGACAATGAGCAGTTCTTC
-	TRBV4-3	few	TRBJ1-2	CASSQDYGRVYGYTF	TGCGCCAGCAGCCAAGACTACGGCAGGGTCTATGGCTACACCTTC
TRBD1	TRBV5-6	-	TRBJ2-7	CASTGGKGAHEQYF	TGTGCCAGCACCGGCGGCAAGGGGGCCCACGAGCAGTACTTC
-	TRBV7-3	-	TRBJ2-5	CASSSPSGVFETQYF	TGTGCCAGCAGCTCTCCGTCGGGAGTATTCGAGACCCAGTACTTC
-	TRBV3-1/TRBV3-2	-	TRBJ2-1	CASSHRTFLEQFF	TGTGCCAGCAGCCACCGAACATTTTTAGAGCAGTTCTTC
-	TRBV27	-	TRBJ2-1	CASLHLGGGLKSSSYNEQFF	TGTGCCAGCCTTCACCTTGGCGGGGGCCTTAAATCGAGCTCCTACAATGAGCAGTTCTTC
TRBD2	TRBV5-1	-	TRBJ2-3	CASSLPGTSGNRGRTTSTDTQYF	TGCGCCAGCAGCCTCCCCGGGACTAGCGGGAACCGAGGGCGAACTACTAGCACAGATACGCAGTATTTT
-	TRBV9	-	TRBJ2-3	CASSSRGSGPSTDTQYF	TGTGCCAGCAGCTCGAGGGGTAGCGGACCTAGCACAGATACGCAGTATTTT
TRBD2	TRBV11-2	-	TRBJ2-5	CASSFRNTGTSGRGETQYF	TGTGCCAGCAGCTTTAGGAATACCGGGACTAGCGGGAGAGGAGAGACCCAGTACTTC
TRBD2	TRBV9	-	TRBJ2-1	CASSVGGGLASPYNEQFF	TGTGCCAGCAGCGTAGGGGGGGGACTAGCGAGCCCCTACAATGAGCAGTTCTTC
TRBD2	TRBV7-3	-	TRBJ2-5	CASSTSGGETQYF	TGTGCCAGCAGCACGAGCGGGGGGGAGACCCAGTACTTC
TRBD1	TRBV4-1	-	TRBJ2-6	CASSQDPGQGNVLTF	TGCGCCAGCAGCCAAGACCCCGGACAGGGAAACGTCCTGACTTTC
TRBD1	TRBV27	-	TRBJ1-6	CASSLSGGRSPLHF	TGTGCCAGCAGTTTATCAGGGGGCCGGTCACCCCTCCACTTT
TRBD2	TRBV4-3	-	TRBJ2-7	CASSPGTSGGRDEQYF	TGCGCCAGCAGCCCGGGGACTAGCGGGGGGCGCGACGAGCAGTACTTC
TRBD2	TRBV19	-	TRBJ2-5	CASQLAGGRRETQYF	TGTGCCAGTCAGCTAGCGGGGGGCAGGAGAGAGACCCAGTACTTC
TRBD1	TRBV3-1/TRBV3-2	-	TRBJ2-7	CASSQTGVASYEQYF	TGTGCCAGCAGCCAGACAGGGGTTGCCTCCTACGAGCAGTACTTC
-	TRBV30	-	TRBJ1-4	CAWSGSTKEKLFF	TGTGCCTGGAGTGGGAGTACGAAGGAAAAACTGTTTTTT
TRBD1	TRBV11-2	-	TRBJ2-7	CASSGLRTGLTYEQYF	TGTGCCAGCAGCGGCCTCCGGACAGGCCTAACCTACGAGCAGTACTTC
-	TRBV5-1	-	TRBJ1-3	CASSRGESSGNTIYF	TGCGCCAGCAGCCGCGGGGAGAGCTCTGGAAACACCATATATTTT
-	TRBV5-4	-	TRBJ1-6	CASSEPGSSYNSPLHF	TGTGCCAGCAGCGAACCCGGGAGCTCCTATAATTCACCCCTCCACTTT
-	TRBV7-9	-	TRBJ1-3	CASSLGGADNGGRF	TGTGCCAGCAGCTTAGGGGGTGCGGACAACGGGGGACGATTT
TRBD1	TRBV7-2	-	TRBJ1-3	CASSLGQGVEGNTIYF	TGTGCCAGCAGCTTAGGACAGGGAGTAGAAGGAAACACCATATATTTT
-	TRBV6-5	once	TRBJ2-7	CASKWRADSYEQYF	TGTGCCAGCAAGTGGAGAGCGGACTCCTACGAGCAGTACTTC
TRBD1	TRBV28	-	TRBJ2-7	CASSRIRQGSYEQYF	TGTGCCAGCAGCCGAATACGACAGGGTTCCTACGAGCAGTACTTC
-	TRBV30	-	TRBJ2-4	CAWSVGGSGTKNIQYF	TGTGCCTGGAGTGTCGGAGGGAGTGGGACCAAAAACATTCAGTACTTC
TRBD1	TRBV7-2	once	TRBJ1-6	CASSRGQGANNSPLHF	TGTGCCAGCAGCAGAGGACAGGGGGCAAATAATTCACCCCTCCACTTT
TRBD2	TRBV7-9	-	TRBJ2-1	CASSPLLAGGPNEQFF	TGTGCCAGCAGCCCCCTCCTAGCGGGAGGGCCAAATGAGCAGTTCTTC
TRBD2	TRBV7-2	-	TRBJ2-3	CASSSRIAGAGDTQYF	TGTGCCAGCAGCTCTAGGATAGCGGGAGCTGGAGATACGCAGTATTTT
TRBD2	TRBV30	once	TRBJ2-1	CAWSGRLAGLDNEQFF	TGTGCCTGGAGTGGGAGGTTAGCGGGTTTGGACAATGAGCAGTTCTTC
-	TRBV3-1/TRBV3-2	-	TRBJ1-2	CASNQAGYYGYTF	TGTGCCAGCAATCAGGCGGGCTACTATGGCTACACCTTC
-	TRBV5-1	-	TRBJ2-1	CASSPPFAALNEQFF	TGCGCCAGCAGCCCACCGTTTGCCGCTCTAAATGAGCAGTTCTTC
TRBD1	TRBV5-4	-	TRBJ2-7	CASKSGTGGYEQYF	TGTGCCAGCAAATCGGGGACAGGGGGCTACGAGCAGTACTTC
-	TRBV3-1/TRBV3-2	-	TRBJ2-7	CASSQGSLTGSYEQYF	TGTGCCAGCAGCCAAGGAAGTTTGACAGGCTCCTACGAGCAGTACTTC
-	TRBV19	-	TRBJ2-5	CASSIGQKETQYF	TGTGCCAGTAGTATCGGACAGAAAGAGACCCAGTACTTC
TRBD1	TRBV6-5	-	TRBJ1-4	CASTSGQGDEKLFF	TGTGCCAGCACATCGGGACAGGGGGATGAAAAACTGTTTTTT
TRBD1	TRBV6-6	-	TRBJ1-6	CASSYQGATSPLHF	TGTGCCAGCAGTTACCAGGGGGCAACTTCACCCCTCCACTTT
TRBD2	TRBV18	-	TRBJ2-1	CASSPRTSGGTHYNEQFF	TGTGCCAGCTCACCCCGGACTAGCGGGGGGACCCACTACAATGAGCAGTTCTTC
TRBD2	TRBV11-3	-	TRBJ2-1	CASSPRGRANEQFF	TGTGCCAGCAGCCCGCGCGGGAGGGCCAATGAGCAGTTCTTC
-	TRBV10-3	-	TRBJ2-7	CAISEPAAGGSYEQYF	TGTGCCATCAGTGAGCCAGCCGCCGGAGGGAGCTACGAGCAGTACTTC